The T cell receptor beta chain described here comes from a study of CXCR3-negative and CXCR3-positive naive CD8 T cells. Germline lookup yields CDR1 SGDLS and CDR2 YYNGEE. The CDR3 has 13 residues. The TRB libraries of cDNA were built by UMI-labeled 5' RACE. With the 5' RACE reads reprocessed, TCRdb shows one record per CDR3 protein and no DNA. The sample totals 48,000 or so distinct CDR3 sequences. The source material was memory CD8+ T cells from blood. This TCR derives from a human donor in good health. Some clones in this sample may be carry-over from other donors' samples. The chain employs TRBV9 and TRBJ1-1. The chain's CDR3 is CASSVGENTEAFF.